Listed below are T cell receptor beta chains from one sample, sequenced in a study of multiple sclerosis patients with progressive multifocal leukoencephalopathy. Measured with immunoSEQ multiplex PCR; TCRdb has only the in-frame clones, and not every one. The sample lists 25,000 to 35,000 clones, about 90% occurring once. The specimen was PBMCs, collected from a patient treated with natalizumab. The source of these receptors is a human donor with progressive multifocal leukoencephalopathy. The CDR3 runs from the conserved cysteine through the conserved F or W. D genes are given only for firm matches. Clone sizes are given selectively: once, few, many, or a class where the clone is expanded.

j_call v_call clone_size d_call cdr3_aa cdr3_nt
TRBJ2-7 TRBV6-5 . . CASRAIGVHEQYF TGTGCCAGCAGGGCTATAGGGGTCCACGAGCAGTACTTC
TRBJ2-1 TRBV9 . . CASSVEWAGYNEQFF TGTGCCAGCAGCGTAGAGTGGGCCGGATACAATGAGCAGTTCTTC
TRBJ1-4 TRBV4-1 . TRBD1 CASSHAPGGDGEKLFF TGCGCCAGCAGCCATGCGCCAGGGGGGGACGGTGAAAAACTGTTTTTT
TRBJ2-7 TRBV19 . TRBD2 CASSHGLAEQYF TGTGCCAGTAGCCATGGACTAGCTGAGCAGTACTTC
TRBJ2-4 TRBV9 . . CASSGGVQQNIQYF TGTGCCAGCAGCGGAGGGGTCCAGCAAAACATTCAGTACTTC
TRBJ2-2 TRBV7-6 . TRBD2 CASSFSLAEQNTGELFF TGTGCCAGCAGCTTTTCTCTAGCGGAACAGAACACCGGGGAGCTGTTTTTT
TRBJ1-1 TRBV18 . . CASSRQERANTEAFF TGTGCCAGCTCGCGACAGGAAAGGGCGAACACTGAAGCTTTCTTT
TRBJ1-2 TRBV19 . . CASSIRGAGGYTF TGTGCCAGTAGTATACGGGGGGCTGGCGGCTACACCTTC
TRBJ2-3 TRBV7-2 once . CASSLGPSRTDTQYF TGTGCCAGCAGCTTAGGGCCTAGTCGGACAGATACGCAGTATTTT
TRBJ1-6 TRBV13 . TRBD1 CASSLRTGPRNSPLHF TGTGCCAGCAGCTTACGGACAGGCCCAAGGAATTCACCCCTCCACTTT
TRBJ1-6 TRBV19 . . CASAAGLAYNSPLHF TGTGCCAGTGCCGCAGGGCTCGCCTATAATTCACCCCTCCACTTT
TRBJ2-1 TRBV18 . . CASSPPHDLARQFF TGTGCCAGCTCACCACCGCACGATCTAGCGAGGCAGTTCTTC
TRBJ1-3 TRBV27 . . CASSSSGIRSGNTIYF TGTGCCAGCAGTTCCTCAGGGATTCGCTCTGGAAACACCATATATTTT
TRBJ1-3 TRBV4-3 few . CASSQDAGSGNTIYF TGCGCCAGCAGCCAAGATGCGGGGTCTGGAAACACCATATATTTT
TRBJ1-5 TRBV4-3 . TRBD1 CASSQEAGGYQPQHF TGCGCCAGCAGCCAAGAGGCAGGGGGCTATCAGCCCCAGCATTTT
TRBJ2-7 TRBV5-4 . . CASSSVASSYEQYF TGTGCCAGCAGTTCGGTCGCAAGCTCCTACGAGCAGTACTTC
TRBJ2-6 TRBV27 once . CASSSQPRSGANVLTF TGTGCCAGCAGTTCCCAACCCCGCTCTGGGGCCAACGTCCTGACTTTC
TRBJ2-2 TRBV6-5 . TRBD2 CASKAGPNTGELFF TGTGCCAGCAAAGCGGGGCCGAACACCGGGGAGCTGTTTTTT
TRBJ1-2 TRBV7-2 once . CASSLRLAAGDYGYTF TGTGCCAGCAGCTTACGCCTCGCGGCAGGGGACTATGGCTACACCTTC
TRBJ1-3 TRBV19 few . CASSIETGNTIYF TGTGCCAGTAGTATCGAAACTGGAAACACCATATATTTT
TRBJ2-7 TRBV5-1 . TRBD2 CASSLTGTSTAEQYF TGCGCCAGCAGCTTGACCGGGACTAGTACGGCCGAGCAGTACTTC
TRBJ1-1 TRBV6-4 few . CASSFDSDTEAFF TGTGCCAGCAGTTTCGACAGTGACACTGAAGCTTTCTTT
TRBJ1-5 TRBV7-9 . . CASSRRVNQPQHF TGTGCCAGCAGCCGCAGGGTCAATCAGCCCCAGCATTTT
TRBJ2-5 TRBV7-7 few TRBD2 CASSSNGGTGETQYF TGTGCTAGCAGCTCCAACGGGGGGACGGGGGAGACCCAGTACTTC
TRBJ1-3 TRBV18 . TRBD1 CASSTRDRREDTIYF TGTGCCAGCTCAACCCGGGACAGACGGGAAGACACCATATATTTT
TRBJ2-7 TRBV7-2 once TRBD2 CASSLLASGRKQYF TGTGCCAGCAGCTTACTCGCTAGCGGGAGGAAGCAGTACTTC
TRBJ2-6 TRBV5-8 once . CASSILGKGAGANVLTF TGTGCCAGCAGCATACTTGGGAAGGGGGCTGGGGCCAACGTCCTGACTTTC